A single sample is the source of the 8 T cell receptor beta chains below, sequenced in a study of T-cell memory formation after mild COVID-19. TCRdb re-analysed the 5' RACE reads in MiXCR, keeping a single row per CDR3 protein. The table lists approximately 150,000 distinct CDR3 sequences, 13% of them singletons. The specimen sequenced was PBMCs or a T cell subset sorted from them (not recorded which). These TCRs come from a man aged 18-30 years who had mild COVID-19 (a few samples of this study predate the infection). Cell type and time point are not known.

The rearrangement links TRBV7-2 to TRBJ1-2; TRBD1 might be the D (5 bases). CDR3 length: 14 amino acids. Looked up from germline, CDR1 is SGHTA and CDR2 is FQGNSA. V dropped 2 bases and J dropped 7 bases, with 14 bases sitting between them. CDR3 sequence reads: CASSLTPGTRGYTF. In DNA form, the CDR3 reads TGTGCCAGCAGCTTAACCCCAGGGACCCGTGGCTACACCTTC. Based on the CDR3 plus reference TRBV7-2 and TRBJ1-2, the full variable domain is GAGVSQSPSNKVTEKGKDVELRCDPISGHTALYWYRQSLGQGLEFLIYFQGNSAPDKSGLPSDRFSAERTGGSVSTLTIQRTQQEDSAVYLCASSLTPGTRGYTFGSGTRLTVV.

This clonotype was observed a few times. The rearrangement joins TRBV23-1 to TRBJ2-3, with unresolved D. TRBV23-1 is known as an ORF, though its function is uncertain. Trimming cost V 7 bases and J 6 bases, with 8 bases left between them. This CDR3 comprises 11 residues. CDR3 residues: CASKGSDTQYF. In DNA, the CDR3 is TGCGCCAGCAAGGGCTCGGATACGCAGTATTTT.

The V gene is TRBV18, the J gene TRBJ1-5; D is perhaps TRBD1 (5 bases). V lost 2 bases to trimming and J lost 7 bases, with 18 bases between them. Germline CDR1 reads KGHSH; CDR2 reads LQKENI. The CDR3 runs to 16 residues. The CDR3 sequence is CASSPGAVTLGQPQHF. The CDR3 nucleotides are TGTGCCAGCTCACCAGGGGCCGTGACCTTGGGGCAGCCCCAGCATTTT.

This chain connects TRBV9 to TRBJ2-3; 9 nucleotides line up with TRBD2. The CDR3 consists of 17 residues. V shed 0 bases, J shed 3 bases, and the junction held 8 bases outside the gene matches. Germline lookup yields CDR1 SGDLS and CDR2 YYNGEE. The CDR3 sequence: CASSVADGGGATDTQYF. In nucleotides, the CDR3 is TGTGCCAGCAGCGTAGCTGACGGCGGGGGGGCAACAGATACGCAGTATTTT.

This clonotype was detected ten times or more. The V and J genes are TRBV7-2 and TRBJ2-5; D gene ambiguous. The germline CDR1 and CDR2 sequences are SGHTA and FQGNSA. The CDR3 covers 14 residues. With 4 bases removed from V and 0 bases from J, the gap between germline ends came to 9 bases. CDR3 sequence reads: CASSSTAYQETQYF. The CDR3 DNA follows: TGTGCCAGCAGCTCGACCGCGTACCAAGAGACCCAGTACTTC. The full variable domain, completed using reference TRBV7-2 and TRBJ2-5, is GAGVSQSPSNKVTEKGKDVELRCDPISGHTALYWYRQSLGQGLEFLIYFQGNSAPDKSGLPSDRFSAERTGGSVSTLTIQRTQQEDSAVYLCASSSTAYQETQYFGPGTRLLVL.

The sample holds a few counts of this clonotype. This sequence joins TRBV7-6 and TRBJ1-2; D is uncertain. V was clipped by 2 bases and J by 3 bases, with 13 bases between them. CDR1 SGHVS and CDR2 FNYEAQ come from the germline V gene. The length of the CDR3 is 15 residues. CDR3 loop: CASSLSVQAHYGYTF. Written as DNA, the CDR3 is TGTGCCAGCAGCTTATCCGTTCAAGCCCACTATGGCTACACCTTC.

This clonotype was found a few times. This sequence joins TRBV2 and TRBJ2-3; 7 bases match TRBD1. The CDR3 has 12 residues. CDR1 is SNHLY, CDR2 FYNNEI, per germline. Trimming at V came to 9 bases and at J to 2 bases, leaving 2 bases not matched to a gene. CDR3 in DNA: TGTGCCAGGGGGACAGTCACAGATACGCAGTATTTT. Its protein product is CARGTVTDTQYF.

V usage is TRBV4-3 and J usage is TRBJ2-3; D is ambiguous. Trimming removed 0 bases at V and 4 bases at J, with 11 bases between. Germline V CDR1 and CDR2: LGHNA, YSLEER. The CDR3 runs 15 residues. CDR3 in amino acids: CASSQEGRPSDTQYF. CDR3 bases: TGCGCCAGCAGCCAAGAAGGACGGCCTTCAGATACGCAGTATTTT.